These 29 T cell receptor beta chains were all obtained from the same sample, sequenced in a study of blood T cell repertoires in COVID-19. Data came from immunoSEQ multiplex PCR; TCRdb stores just in-frame clones and leaves some out. The sample lists around 120,000 clones; around four fifths were seen once. Specimen: peripheral blood. Receptor source: a man in his 70s with active or convalescent COVID-19.

J is TRBJ2-1 and V is TRBV18; 14 bases line up with TRBD2. J lost 9 bases, V lost 3 bases, and 7 bases had no gene match. The germline V gene encodes CDR1 KGHSH and CDR2 LQKENI. The CDR3 is made up of 16 amino acids. CDR3 region: CASSPRTSGGRGEQFF. The CDR3 DNA follows: TGTGCCAGCTCACCCCGGACTAGCGGGGGGCGCGGTGAGCAGTTCTTC.

This chain joins TRBV7-9 and TRBJ1-2; no firm D call. The CDR3 runs 13 residues. Trimming took 4 bases from V and 4 from J, leaving 10 bases between them. Germline CDR1 reads SEHNR; CDR2 reads FQNEAQ (reference sequence). The CDR3, as DNA: TGTGCCAGCAGCTCCATGGGAGCCTATGGCTACACCTTC. Residues: CASSSMGAYGYTF.

This chain uses TRBV28 with TRBJ2-4, with D perhaps matching TRBD2 (6 bases). V was clipped by 2 bases and J by 9 bases, with 17 bases between them. CDR1 and CDR2 from the germline V gene are MDHEN and SYDVKM. This CDR3 has 15 amino acids. CDR3 sequence: CASSLAGYQEGIQYF. In DNA, the CDR3 is TGTGCCAGCAGTTTAGCGGGGTACCAGGAGGGCATTCAGTACTTC.

The CDR3 region has the DNA TGTGCAAGTCGCTTATGGGGGACTGCTGGCTACACCTTC. Its protein is CASRLWGTAGYTF. The chain uses TRBV12-2 and TRBJ1-2. TRBV12-2 is recorded as a pseudogene. The CDR3 loop spans 13 amino acids.

The chain carries TRBV5-1 and TRBJ2-3, with 7 positions matching TRBD2. Germline V lookup: CDR1 SGHRS, CDR2 YFSETQ. V lost 3 bases to trimming and J lost 4 bases; unmatched junction nucleotides: 5. The CDR3 contains 14 residues. The CDR3: CASSWREGSDTQYF. CDR3 in DNA: TGCGCCAGCAGCTGGAGGGAGGGGTCAGATACGCAGTATTTT.

The chain is built from TRBV28 and TRBJ1-5, with 10 bases identical to TRBD1. Germline V gene lookup returns CDR1 MDHEN and CDR2 SYDVKM. Trimming at V came to 3 bases and at J to 7 bases, leaving 21 bases not matched to a gene. The CDR3 runs 20 residues. CDR3 bases: TGTGCCAGCAGTTTTTTCCGTTGGGGGCGGGACAGGGGATCTGGACAGCCCCAGCATTTT. Its protein is CASSFFRWGRDRGSGQPQHF.

This clone was observed a single time. J is TRBJ2-7 and V is TRBV7-9; D perhaps matches TRBD2 (6 bases). Trimming cost V 1 base and J 6 bases, with 16 bases left between them. Germline V gene data show CDR1 as SEHNR and CDR2 as FQNEAQ (reference sequence). There are 15 residues in the CDR3. The CDR3 here is CASSLDGSPVLEQYF. In DNA form, the CDR3 reads TGTGCCAGCAGCTTAGACGGGAGCCCAGTCCTCGAGCAGTACTTC. The full variable domain, completed using reference TRBV7-9 and TRBJ2-7, is DTGVSQNPRHKITKRGQNVTFRCDPISEHNRLYWYRQTLGQGPEFLTYFQNEAQLEKSRLLSDRFSAERPKGSFSTLEIQRTEQGDSAMYLCASSLDGSPVLEQYFGPGTRLTVT.

The rearrangement links TRBV3-1 (or the pseudogene TRBV3-2) to TRBJ2-7; tentatively, D is TRBD1 (5 bases). Germline CDR1 reads LGHDT; CDR2 reads YNNKEL (reference sequence). The CDR3 runs to 14 residues. Trimming removed 1 base from V and 3 bases from J, with 10 bases in between. CDR3 region: CASSQGGRDYEQYF. CDR3 nucleotides: TGTGCCAGCAGCCAAGGGGGCCGAGACTACGAGCAGTACTTC.

The chain recombines TRBV7-2 with TRBJ1-6; TRBD1 aligns across 7 bases. The CDR3 sequence is 15 residues long. V lost 5 bases, J lost 1 base, and 2 bases stayed unmatched. CDR1 and CDR2 (germline): SGHTA, FQGNSA. In nucleotides, the CDR3 is TGTGCCAGCAGCCAACAGGGGTCCTATAATTCACCCCTCCACTTT. Residues: CASSQQGSYNSPLHF.

As for this clone: The junction does not match germline at one end; this may be a read error. J is TRBJ2-5 and V is TRBV7-7; a weak D match, TRBD1 (5 bases). From germline, CDR1 is SSHAT and CDR2 FNYEAQ (reference sequence). The CDR3 is 14 residues long. The CDR3 loop is CASSPEGAGETQYF. The CDR3 nucleotides are TGTGCTAGCAGCCCCGAAGGGGCCGGGGAGACCCAGTACTTC.

Here the CDR3 DNA reads TGCGCCAGCAGCTTGGACACAGGGAACACTGAAGCTTTCTTT. Amino acid sequence: CASSLDTGNTEAFF. This rearrangement joins TRBV5-1 to TRBJ1-1; maybe TRBD1 (5 bases). The CDR3 is made up of 14 amino acids. V lost 0 bases, J lost 1 base, and 7 bases lay in between. The germline CDR1 and CDR2 sequences are SGHRS and YFSETQ.

CDR3 DNA: TGCAGCGTCAGAGGCGACTTTTATGGCTACACCTTC. This gives the protein CSVRGDFYGYTF. This chain uses TRBV29-1 with TRBJ1-2, with D uncertain. V shed 6 bases and J shed 5 bases, with 13 bases lying between them. Germline V gives CDR1 SQVTM, CDR2 ANQGSEA. The CDR3 contains 12 residues.

This CDR3 is CASSRPGGHGYGYTF. The CDR3 coding sequence is TGTGCCAGCAGCCGGCCCGGAGGGCACGGCTATGGCTACACCTTC. This chain links TRBV3-1 (or the pseudogene TRBV3-2) with TRBJ1-2, with D uncertain. The V and J ends lost 4 bases and 4 bases respectively, with 16 bases between them. CDR1 is LGHDT, CDR2 YNNKEL, per germline (reference sequence). The length of the CDR3 is 15 residues.

The V call is TRBV5-1, the J call TRBJ1-5; TRBD1 matches at 7 bases. The J segment lost 5 bases and the V segment lost 0 bases, leaving 5 bases of the junction unmatched. The CDR3 consists of 15 residues. Germline loops: CDR1 SGHRS, CDR2 YFSETQ. CDR3 sequence: CASSLEQGSHQPQHF. DNA for the CDR3: TGCGCCAGCAGCTTGGAACAGGGGTCTCATCAGCCCCAGCATTTT.

The rearrangement links TRBV28 to TRBJ2-7, with D maybe TRBD1 (6 bases). Germline V gene sequence: CDR1 MDHEN, CDR2 SYDVKM. Trimming left V 4 bases short and J 0 bases short, with 16 bases between. CDR3 length: 16 residues. Here the CDR3 reads CASSSPRDIPSYEQYF. In DNA form, the CDR3 reads TGTGCCAGCAGTTCCCCCCGGGACATACCCTCCTACGAGCAGTACTTC.

The genes are TRBV2 and TRBJ2-2, with 10 nucleotides matching TRBD1. This CDR3 region has 15 residues. The junction had 7 bases not matched to a gene; V was cut back by 6 bases and J by 6 bases. Germline loops: CDR1 SNHLY, CDR2 FYNNEI. This CDR3 reads CASRTRQGASGELFF. As DNA, the CDR3 is TGTGCCAGCAGAACAAGACAGGGGGCGTCCGGGGAGCTGTTTTTT. The full variable domain, completed using reference TRBV2 and TRBJ2-2, is EPEVTQTPSHQVTQMGQEVILRCVPISNHLYFYWYRQILGQKVEFLVSFYNNEISEKSEIFDDQFSVERPDGSNFTLKIRSTKLEDSAMYFCASRTRQGASGELFFGEGSRLTVL.

V is TRBV2 and J is TRBJ1-1; TRBD1 matches 9 bases. J lost 4 bases, V lost 7 bases, and 4 bases had no gene match. In germline, CDR1 is SNHLY, CDR2 FYNNEI. The CDR3 covers 13 residues. The DNA of the CDR3 is TGTGCCAGCAAGAGGACAGGGGCCACTGAAGCTTTCTTT. It codes for CASKRTGATEAFF.

This chain connects TRBV28 to TRBJ2-7; TRBD2 matches at 9 bases. The CDR3 is 14 residues long. The V gene end was trimmed by 5 bases and the J gene end by 2 bases; junction bases not matched to a gene: 4. Looked up from germline, CDR1 is MDHEN and CDR2 is SYDVKM. DNA for the CDR3: TGTGCCAGCAGTCCGTTAGCGGGAGCCTACGAGCAGTACTTC. It yields the protein CASSPLAGAYEQYF.

V usage is TRBV7-9 and J usage is TRBJ2-5; 10 bases match TRBD2. V shed 4 bases and J 5 bases; nucleotides not matched to a gene: 7. The germline V gene has CDR1 SEHNR and CDR2 FQNEAQ (reference sequence). The CDR3 covers 15 residues. The CDR3 DNA reads TGTGCCAGCAGCTCGCCCGGGACTAGCGTCGAGACCCAGTACTTC. Amino acids: CASSSPGTSVETQYF.

This clone was seen a few times. The genes are TRBV7-9 and TRBJ2-1, with 13 positions matching TRBD2. Germline CDR1 is SEHNR and CDR2 is FQNEAQ (reference sequence). Trimming took 5 bases from V and 5 from J; bases not matched to a gene: 3. CDR3 size: 15 residues. The CDR3 DNA reads as TGTGCCAGCAGCCCAGGACTAGCGGGAGACAATGAGCAGTTCTTC. This gives the protein CASSPGLAGDNEQFF.

V usage is TRBV5-1 and J usage is TRBJ2-7; 7 bases are shared with TRBD1. The CDR3 is made up of 14 amino acids. CDR1 and CDR2 (germline): SGHRS, YFSETQ. With V trimmed by 4 bases and J by 3 bases, 7 bases remained unmatched. DNA for the CDR3: TGCGCCAGCAGCCAAGGGACAGCAATCTACGAGCAGTACTTC. Protein: CASSQGTAIYEQYF.

The genes are TRBV18 and TRBJ2-5, with 11 nucleotides matching TRBD1. Germline values: CDR1 KGHSH, CDR2 LQKENI. V lost 4 bases, J lost 0 bases, and 1 base stayed unmatched. The CDR3 is 15 amino acids. In DNA form, the CDR3 reads TGTGCCAGCTCACGGGACAGGGGGAACCAAGAGACCCAGTACTTC. Its protein product is CASSRDRGNQETQYF.

This rearrangement joins TRBV4-1 to TRBJ2-5; 10 positions agree with TRBD2. V trimming: 2 bases; J trimming: 2 bases; junction bases outside the gene matches: 17. This CDR3 is 20 amino acids long. Germline V gene data show CDR1 as MGHRA and CDR2 as YSYEKL. The CDR3 sequence: CASSQPKGSGRLGGQETQYF. In DNA, the CDR3 is TGCGCCAGCAGCCAACCAAAGGGTAGCGGGAGGTTAGGGGGTCAAGAGACCCAGTACTTC.

V and J are TRBV9 and TRBJ2-6; maybe TRBD1 (5 bases). The V gene lost 4 bases and the J gene lost 0 bases, with 20 bases spanning the gap. Germline V CDR1 and CDR2: SGDLS, YYNGEE. This CDR3 region has 19 residues. The CDR3 DNA reads TGTGCCAGCAGCATCACAGGCCTTCCCTTACGCTCTGGGGCCAACGTCCTGACTTTC. This translates into CASSITGLPLRSGANVLTF.

This clone was detected a few times. The genes are TRBV10-3 and TRBJ1-6, with D perhaps TRBD1 (5 bases). The CDR3 has 17 amino acids. Trimming removed 0 bases at V and 1 base at J, with 10 bases between. Germline CDR1 reads ENHRY; CDR2 reads SYGVKD. CDR3 nucleotide sequence: TGTGCCATCAGTGAGTCCGACAGACCATCCTATAATTCACCCCTCCACTTT. Its protein product is CAISESDRPSYNSPLHF.

The genes are TRBV7-3 and TRBJ2-2, with TRBD2 matching 7 bases. This CDR3 is built from 17 residues. Germline V gene data show CDR1 as SGHTA and CDR2 as FQGTGA. Germline trimming cut 4 bases from V and 3 bases from J; bases unmatched to any gene: 11. The CDR3 loop is CASSSTGGNVHTGELFF. The CDR3 nucleotides are TGTGCCAGCAGCTCCACCGGGGGGAATGTGCACACCGGGGAGCTGTTTTTT. The full variable domain, completed using reference TRBV7-3 and TRBJ2-2, is GAGVSQTPSNKVTEKGKYVELRCDPISGHTALYWYRQSLGQGPEFLIYFQGTGAADDSGLPNDRFFAVRPEGSVSTLKIQRTERGDSAVYLCASSSTGGNVHTGELFFGEGSRLTVL.

The CDR3 bases are TGTGCCAGCAGTCGACTAGCGGGAGCGTCGGGAACGCAGTATTTT. Translating gives CASSRLAGASGTQYF. The V call is TRBV2, the J call TRBJ2-3; 12 bases fit TRBD2. This CDR3 is built from 15 residues. Germline values: CDR1 SNHLY, CDR2 FYNNEI. The V gene end was trimmed by 5 bases and the J gene end by 9 bases; junction bases not matched to a gene: 9.

This rearrangement joins TRBV11-2 to TRBJ1-4, with 7 bases identical to TRBD1. From germline, CDR1 is SGHAT and CDR2 FQNNGV. This CDR3 is built from 15 residues. V lost 3 bases, J lost 0 bases, and 1 base stayed unmatched. Here the CDR3 DNA reads TGTGCCAGCAGCTTTCAGGGGGCAACTAATGAAAAACTGTTTTTT. Translated: CASSFQGATNEKLFF.

The CDR3 protein is CASSQITNTEAFF. CDR3 DNA sequence: TGTGCCAGCAGCCAAATTACAAACACTGAAGCTTTCTTT. The rearrangement links TRBV5-5 to TRBJ1-1; D not certain. Germline values: CDR1 SGHKS, CDR2 YYEKEE (reference sequence). CDR3 length: 13 amino acids. The V and J ends lost 4 bases and 2 bases respectively, with 9 bases between them.